The 5 T cell receptor beta chains presented below share a single source sample, sequenced in a study of T-cell memory formation after mild COVID-19 (dated by TCRdb to the early 2020s). Library generation was performed with 5' RACE. Sequencing relied on an Illumina NovaSeq 6000. TCRdb reworked the public reads: Q25 trimming with fastp, MiXCR clone assembly, productive beta chains retained. CDR3 protein sequences are deduplicated, and each keeps its most common genes and DNA. Counted in this sample were under 650,000 distinct CDR3 sequences; 15% to 20% of them appeared once. The ten biggest clones cover approximately 12% of the sample. Sequencing was carried out using PBMCs or a T cell subset sorted from them (not recorded which). These receptor sequences come from an adult woman who had mild COVID-19 (a few samples of this study predate the infection). The sample titles of this study are shuffled in the database, so cell type and time point are left out; the donor was told from shared clones.

The J gene is TRBJ2-3, the V gene TRBV5-1; 7 positions match TRBD1. This CDR3 has 14 amino acids. With V trimmed by 0 bases and J by 6 bases, 4 bases remained unmatched. Germline V CDR1 and CDR2: SGHRS, YFSETQ. CDR3 in amino acids: CASSLDRGRDTQYF. CDR3 nucleotide sequence: TGCGCCAGCAGCTTGGATAGGGGGCGGGATACGCAGTATTTT.

The chain uses TRBV6-1 and TRBJ2-5, with D perhaps matching TRBD2 (5 bases). There are 14 residues in the CDR3. Germline V lookup: CDR1 MNHNS, CDR2 SASEGT. The ends were cut back, 7 bases at V and 7 bases at J, with 19 bases in the middle. The DNA for the CDR3 is TGTGCCAGCATGATAAGGGTTCCGGGGTGGACCCAGTACTTC. As protein: CASMIRVPGWTQYF.

The chain combines TRBV5-1 with TRBJ2-5; 7 bases are shared with TRBD2. This CDR3 is built from 14 residues. In germline, CDR1 is SGHRS, CDR2 YFSETQ. Trimming took 6 bases from V and 1 from J; bases not matched to a gene: 6. The CDR3 region is CASNGGDIQETQYF. The CDR3 DNA reads as TGCGCCAGCAATGGGGGGGATATCCAAGAGACCCAGTACTTC. Drawing the rest from reference TRBV5-1 and TRBJ2-5, the complete variable domain is KAGVTQTPRYLIKTRGQQVTLSCSPISGHRSVSWYQQTPGQGLQFLFEYFSETQRNKGNFPGRFSGRQFSNSRSEMNVSTLELGDSALYLCASNGGDIQETQYFGPGTRLLVL.

This chain's CDR3 is CASSSSGQPNYGYTF. DNA for the CDR3: TGTGCCAGCAGCTCGTCGGGACAACCGAACTATGGCTACACCTTC. The chain joins TRBV5-5 to TRBJ1-2, with TRBD1 as a possible D gene (6 bases). V was clipped by 3 bases and J by 2 bases, with 14 bases between them. This CDR3 spans 15 amino acids. Germline V lookup: CDR1 SGHKS, CDR2 YYEKEE (reference sequence). Looking up the rest from reference TRBV5-5 and TRBJ1-2 gives the full variable domain: DAGVTQSPTHLIKTRGQQVTLRCSPISGHKSVSWYQQVLGQGPQFIFQYYEKEERGRGNFPDRFSARQFPNYSSELNVNALLLGDSALYLCASSSSGQPNYGYTFGSGTRLTVV.

This clonotype was observed a few times. This sequence joins TRBV12-3 or TRBV12-4 and TRBJ1-2; 8 bases match TRBD1. The V gene end was trimmed by 5 bases and the J gene end by 7 bases; junction bases not matched to a gene: 6. The CDR3 runs 13 residues. This chain's CDR3 is CASSMDRAAGYTF. CDR3 DNA sequence: TGTGCCAGCAGTATGGACAGGGCGGCTGGCTACACCTTC.